This passage covers 12 T cell receptor beta chains from one sample sequenced in a study of blood T cell repertoires in COVID-19. The protocol was immunoSEQ multiplex PCR, while the TCRdb copy is restricted to in-frame clones and leaves out a portion. The repertoire holds fewer than 350,000 clones, with around 86% as singletons. Sample: PBMCs or T cells enriched from blood (not recorded which). These receptors came from a man in his sixties who had recovered from COVID-19.

V gene TRBV9 combines with J gene TRBJ1-4; TRBD1 agrees at 10 bases. Germline V gives CDR1 SGDLS, CDR2 YYNGEE. The CDR3 covers 18 residues. V dropped 4 bases and J dropped 2; count of bases not matched to a gene: 11. The CDR3 region is CASSPLRDRGITNEKLFF. The CDR3 DNA follows: TGTGCCAGCAGCCCACTCCGGGACAGGGGAATTACTAATGAAAAACTGTTTTTT.

This chain joins TRBV6-5 and TRBJ1-2, with 7 bases fitting TRBD1. The CDR3 contains 15 residues. With 0 bases clipped from V and 2 bases from J, the junction kept 3 bases outside the gene matches. CDR1 MNHEY and CDR2 SVGAGI come from the germline V gene. For the CDR3, the DNA is TGTGCCAGCAGTTACTCGGACAGGTTCAACTATGGCTACACCTTC. This encodes CASSYSDRFNYGYTF.

The J gene is TRBJ2-1, the V gene TRBV18; 11 nucleotides line up with TRBD2. Germline V CDR1 and CDR2: KGHSH, LQKENI. The CDR3 covers 15 residues. V lost 4 bases, J lost 5 bases, and 4 bases stayed unmatched. The CDR3 sequence: CASSRSGGVNNEQFF. The CDR3 coding sequence is TGTGCCAGCTCACGTAGCGGGGGGGTTAACAATGAGCAGTTCTTC.

The chain carries TRBV14 and TRBJ2-2; no clear D. Germline CDR1 SGHDN, CDR2 FVKESK. CDR3 length: 15 amino acids. Trimming took 0 bases from V and 4 from J, leaving 9 bases between them. The CDR3 DNA reads TGTGCCAGCAGCCAAGAGCGGCACTCCACCGGGGAGCTGTTTTTT. Translated: CASSQERHSTGELFF.

Details on this clone: An end of the junction differs from the germline gene, which may be a read error. The DNA of the CDR3 is TGTGCTAGCAGCCTACCCGCGGGACAGGGGCCCTCCGTTAACTATGGCTACACCTTC. Protein sequence: CASSLPAGQGPSVNYGYTF. The rearrangement joins TRBV7-7 to TRBJ1-2, with 10 nucleotides matching TRBD1. Germline V gene sequence: CDR1 SSHAT, CDR2 FNYEAQ (reference sequence). The CDR3 covers 19 residues. The complete variable domain, with remaining parts taken from reference TRBV7-7 and TRBJ1-2, reads GAGVSQSPRYKVTKRGQDVTLRCDPISSHATLYWYQQALGQGPEFLTYFNYEAQPDKSGLPSDRFSAERPEGSISTLTIQRTEQRDSAMYRCASSLPAGQGPSVNYGYTFGSGTRLTVV.

This clone appeared once. The chain joins TRBV6-5 to TRBJ2-1, with 16 bases lining up with TRBD2. The CDR3 has 16 residues. V lost 4 bases, J lost 9 bases, and 6 bases stayed unmatched. CDR1 is MNHEY, CDR2 SVGAGI, per germline. CDR3 sequence: CASSWGTSGRVSEQFF. In DNA form, the CDR3 reads TGTGCCAGCAGTTGGGGGACTAGCGGGAGGGTTAGTGAGCAGTTCTTC.

This clone has a single count. V gene TRBV18 combines with J gene TRBJ2-2, with TRBD2 identical over 10 bases. Germline loops: CDR1 KGHSH, CDR2 LQKENI. V was pared by 3 bases and J by 6 bases, with 4 bases of the junction left unmatched. The CDR3 contains 15 residues. CDR3 amino acids: CASSPLGTSAGELFF. The CDR3 nucleotides read TGTGCCAGCTCACCCCTTGGGACTAGCGCCGGGGAGCTGTTTTTT.

This chain joins TRBV4-1 and TRBJ2-1; a weak D match, TRBD2 (6 bases). Germline V gene sequence: CDR1 MGHRA, CDR2 YSYEKL. The CDR3 has 16 amino acids. Trimming removed 0 bases from V and 1 base from J, with 10 bases in between. CDR3 sequence: CASSQDPGGSYNEQFF. DNA for the CDR3: TGCGCCAGCAGCCAAGACCCCGGGGGTTCCTACAATGAGCAGTTCTTC.

The chain uses TRBV15 and TRBJ2-7; TRBD1 aligns across 8 bases. The trim removed 4 bases at V and 6 bases at J, leaving 8 bases unmatched. From germline, CDR1 is LNHNV and CDR2 YYDKDF (reference sequence). This CDR3 is built from 14 residues. The CDR3 region has the DNA TGTGCCACCAGCAAGGACAGGGCCCTTGGCGAGCAGTACTTC. As protein: CATSKDRALGEQYF.

V is TRBV5-1 and J is TRBJ2-7; 7 nucleotides match TRBD1. Germline-derived CDR1 and CDR2 are SGHRS and YFSETQ. The CDR3 is 13 residues long. The V gene end was trimmed by 4 bases and the J gene end by 1 base; junction bases not matched to a gene: 2. CDR3 in DNA: TGCGCCAGCAGCACGACAGGGTCCTACGAGCAGTACTTC. It encodes CASSTTGSYEQYF.

The chain recombines TRBV2 with TRBJ1-4, with D unresolved. The CDR3 contains 15 residues. V was shortened by 6 bases and J by 7 bases, with 18 bases between the two germline ends. In germline, CDR1 is SNHLY, CDR2 FYNNEI. The CDR3 DNA reads TGTGCCAGCAGGAGTCTGGCCAGAGCGGTTGAAAAACTGTTTTTT. Its protein product is CASRSLARAVEKLFF.

The chain joins TRBV4-1 to TRBJ1-4; 8 bases line up with TRBD1. Germline-derived CDR1 and CDR2 are MGHRA and YSYEKL. The V and J ends lost 1 base and 8 bases, in that order; junction bases with no gene match: 6. CDR3 size: 15 residues. DNA for the CDR3: TGCGCCAGCAGCCAAGGTACAGGGGGACAAGAAAAACTGTTTTTT. It specifies CASSQGTGGQEKLFF.